This T cell receptor (beta chain) was identified in a study of identical twins. General study points: Surplus twin overlap in beta out-of-frame sequences was less pronounced. Donors were not followed over many years; analysis was cross-sectional.

Through template switching, a universal primer site was introduced, and the cDNA contained unique molecular identifiers. TCRdb passed the 5' RACE reads through MiXCR, listing each CDR3 protein once. The table lists 690,000 or so distinct CDR3 sequences, more than 6.5% of them singletons, with approximately 0.94% in the top ten. There are a few counts of this clonotype. Its target is unknown. Trimming cost V 5 bases and J 1 base, with 8 bases left between them. This CDR3 is 13 amino acids long. Germline CDR1 reads SGHTA; CDR2 reads FQGNSA. The same specimen was also included in a second study, on yellow fever vaccine responses in identical twins.

The chain uses TRBV7-2 and TRBJ2-5; D is unclear. The sequencing input was PBMCs. The source is a woman aged 18-29 years in good health. CDR3 nucleotides: TGTGCCAGCAGCGGATCAGTCCAAGAGACCCAGTACTTC. It yields the protein CASSGSVQETQYF.